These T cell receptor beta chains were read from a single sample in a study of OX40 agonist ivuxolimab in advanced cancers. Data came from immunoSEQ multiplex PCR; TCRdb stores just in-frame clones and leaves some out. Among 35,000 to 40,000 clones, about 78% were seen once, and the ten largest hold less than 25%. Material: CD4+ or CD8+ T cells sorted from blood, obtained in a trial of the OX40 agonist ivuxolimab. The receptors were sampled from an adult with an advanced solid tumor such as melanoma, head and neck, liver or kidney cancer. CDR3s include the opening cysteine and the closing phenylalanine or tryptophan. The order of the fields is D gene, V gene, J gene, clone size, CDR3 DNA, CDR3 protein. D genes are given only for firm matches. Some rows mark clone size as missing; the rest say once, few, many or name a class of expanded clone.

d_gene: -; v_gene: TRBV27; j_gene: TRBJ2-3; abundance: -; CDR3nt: TGTGCCAGCAGTTTTGCCCCCGTCCCAGATACGCAGTATTTT; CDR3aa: CASSFAPVPDTQYF
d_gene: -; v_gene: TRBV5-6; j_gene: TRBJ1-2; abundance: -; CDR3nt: TGTGCCAGCAGCTTTCCGGCAGGGTCCGCCTATGGCTACACCTTC; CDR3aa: CASSFPAGSAYGYTF
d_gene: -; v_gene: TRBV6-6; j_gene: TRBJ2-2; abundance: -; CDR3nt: TGTGCCAGCAGTTACGGCCTCAACACCGGGGAGCTGTTTTTT; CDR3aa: CASSYGLNTGELFF
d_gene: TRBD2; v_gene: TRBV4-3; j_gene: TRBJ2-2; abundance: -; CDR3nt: TGCGCCAGCAGCCAAGGGGGACTAGCGGGGGGCCCCCTCGGGGAGCTGTTTTTT; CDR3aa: CASSQGGLAGGPLGELFF
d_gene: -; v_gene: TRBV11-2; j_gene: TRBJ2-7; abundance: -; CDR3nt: TGTGCCAGCAGCTTATCCGGGACTTTCTACGAGCAGTACTTC; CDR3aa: CASSLSGTFYEQYF
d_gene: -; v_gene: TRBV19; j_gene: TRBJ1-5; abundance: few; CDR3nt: TGTGCCAGTAGCCACCAGCAGGGGAATGTTCAGCCCCAGCATTTT; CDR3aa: CASSHQQGNVQPQHF
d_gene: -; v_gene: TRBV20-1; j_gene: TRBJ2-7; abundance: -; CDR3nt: TGCAGTGCTAGGCAAGAGTACGAGCAGTACTTC; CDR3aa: CSARQEYEQYF
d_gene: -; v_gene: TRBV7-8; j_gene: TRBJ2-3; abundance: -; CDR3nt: TGTGCCAGCAGCTATATGAGCGGGCCCCTCGGAGATACGCAGTATTTT; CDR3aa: CASSYMSGPLGDTQYF
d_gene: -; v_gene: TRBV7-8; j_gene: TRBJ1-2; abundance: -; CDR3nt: TGTGCCAGCAGCCCTGAGGGGTCTTTTAACTATGGCTACACCTTC; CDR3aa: CASSPEGSFNYGYTF
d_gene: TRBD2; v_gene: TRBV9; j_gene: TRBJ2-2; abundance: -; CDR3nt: TGTGCCAGCAGCGCCCAAATAGCGGGGGGGCCGATCGGGGAGCTGTTTTTT; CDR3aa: CASSAQIAGGPIGELFF
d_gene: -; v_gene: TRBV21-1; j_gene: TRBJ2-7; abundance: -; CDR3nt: TGTGCCAGCAGCAAAGTTCCAGGTTGGTGGAACGAGCAGTACTTC; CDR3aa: CASSKVPGWWNEQYF
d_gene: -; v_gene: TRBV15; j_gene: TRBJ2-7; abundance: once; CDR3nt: TGTGCCACCAGCAGAGATACAGCCTACGAGCAGTACTTC; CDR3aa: CATSRDTAYEQYF
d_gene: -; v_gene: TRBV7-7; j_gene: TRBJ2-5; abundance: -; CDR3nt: TGTGCCAGCAGCTTGACTAGACAAGAGACCCAGTACTTC; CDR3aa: CASSLTRQETQYF
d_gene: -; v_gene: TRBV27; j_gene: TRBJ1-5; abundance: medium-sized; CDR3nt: TGTGCCAGCAGTTTCGCGGGGAACATCAATCAGCCCCAGCATTTT; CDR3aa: CASSFAGNINQPQHF
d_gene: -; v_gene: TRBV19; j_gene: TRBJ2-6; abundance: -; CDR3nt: TGTGCCAGTAGGTTTCGTAGCTCTGGGGCCAACGTCCTGACTTTC; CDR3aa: CASRFRSSGANVLTF
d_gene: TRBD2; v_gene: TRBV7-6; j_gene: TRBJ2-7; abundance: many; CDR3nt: TGTGCCAGCAGCCCCGAACCTGTAGCGGGGGGTTCCTACGAGCAGTACTTC; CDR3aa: CASSPEPVAGGSYEQYF
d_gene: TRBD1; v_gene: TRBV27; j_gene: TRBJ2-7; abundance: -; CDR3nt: TGTGCCAGCAGGCCGGGACAGGGAAGCTACGAGCAGTACTTC; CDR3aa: CASRPGQGSYEQYF
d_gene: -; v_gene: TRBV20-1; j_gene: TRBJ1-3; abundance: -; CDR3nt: TGCAGTGCTGGCGGGGGAAACACCATATATTTT; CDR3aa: CSAGGGNTIYF
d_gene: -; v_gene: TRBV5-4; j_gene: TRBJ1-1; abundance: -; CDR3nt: TGCGCCAGCAGCCATAGCGGACGTCAGGCAGGCACTGAAGCTTTCTTT; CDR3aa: CASSHSGRQAGTEAFF
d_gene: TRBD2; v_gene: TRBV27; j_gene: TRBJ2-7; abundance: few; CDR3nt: TGTGCCAGCAGTTTATCGAGACTAGCGGGAGGGTTCTACGAGCAGTACTTC; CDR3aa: CASSLSRLAGGFYEQYF
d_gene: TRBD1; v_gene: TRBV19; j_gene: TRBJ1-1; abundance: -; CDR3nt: TGTGCCAGTAGGCTCGCAGGACAGGGGGTAGGTTCTGAAGCTTTCTTT; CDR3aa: CASRLAGQGVGSEAFF
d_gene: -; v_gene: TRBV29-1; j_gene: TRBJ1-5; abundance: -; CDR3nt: TGCAGCGTTCAGTCGGAGGGCAATCAGCCCCAGCATTTT; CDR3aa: CSVQSEGNQPQHF
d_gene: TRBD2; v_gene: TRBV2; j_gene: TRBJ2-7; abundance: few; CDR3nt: TGTGCCAGCAGTCCCCGGCTAGCGGGAGCTCTCGAGCAGTACTTC; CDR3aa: CASSPRLAGALEQYF
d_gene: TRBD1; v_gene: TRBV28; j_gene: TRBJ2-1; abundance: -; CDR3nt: TGTGCCAGCAGCTCCCCGACAGGGTCCTACAATGAGCAGTTCTTC; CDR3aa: CASSSPTGSYNEQFF
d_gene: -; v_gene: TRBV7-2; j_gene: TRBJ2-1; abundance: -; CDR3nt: TGTGCCAGCAGCTTAGAATTTGTAGTACGGGAGCAGTTCTTC; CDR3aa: CASSLEFVVREQFF
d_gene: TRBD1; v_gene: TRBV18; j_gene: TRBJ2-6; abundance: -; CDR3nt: TGTGCCAGCTCACCTCCGGGACAGGGTTTATCTGGGGCCAACGTCCTGACTTTC; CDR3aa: CASSPPGQGLSGANVLTF
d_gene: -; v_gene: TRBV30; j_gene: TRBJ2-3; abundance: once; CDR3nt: TGTGCCTGGAAATCTGCAGATACGCAGTATTTT; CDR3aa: CAWKSADTQYF